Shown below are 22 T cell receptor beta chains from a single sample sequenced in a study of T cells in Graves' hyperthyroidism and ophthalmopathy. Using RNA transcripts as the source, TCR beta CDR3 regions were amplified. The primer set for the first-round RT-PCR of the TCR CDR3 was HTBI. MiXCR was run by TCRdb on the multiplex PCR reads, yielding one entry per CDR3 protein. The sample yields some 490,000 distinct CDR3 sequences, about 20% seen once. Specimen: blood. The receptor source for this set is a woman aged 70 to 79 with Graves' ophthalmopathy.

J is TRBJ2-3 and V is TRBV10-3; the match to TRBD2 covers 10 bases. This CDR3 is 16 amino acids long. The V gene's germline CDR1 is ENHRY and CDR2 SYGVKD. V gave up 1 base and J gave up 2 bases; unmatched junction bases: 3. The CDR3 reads CAISEWLAGDTDTQYF. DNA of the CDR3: TGTGCCATCAGTGAGTGGCTAGCGGGAGACACAGATACGCAGTATTTT.

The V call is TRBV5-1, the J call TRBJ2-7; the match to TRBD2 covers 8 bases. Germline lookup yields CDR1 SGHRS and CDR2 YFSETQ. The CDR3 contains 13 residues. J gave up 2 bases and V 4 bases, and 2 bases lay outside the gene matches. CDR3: CASSPGLAYEQYF. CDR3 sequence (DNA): TGCGCCAGCAGCCCGGGACTAGCCTACGAGCAGTACTTC. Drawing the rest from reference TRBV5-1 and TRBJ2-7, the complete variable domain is KAGVTQTPRYLIKTRGQQVTLSCSPISGHRSVSWYQQTPGQGLQFLFEYFSETQRNKGNFPGRFSGRQFSNSRSEMNVSTLELGDSALYLCASSPGLAYEQYFGPGTRLTVT.

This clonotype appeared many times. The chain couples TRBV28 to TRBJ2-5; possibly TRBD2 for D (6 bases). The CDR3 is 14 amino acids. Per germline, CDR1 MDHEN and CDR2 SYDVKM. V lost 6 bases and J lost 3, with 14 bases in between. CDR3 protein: CASSPPGTEETQYF. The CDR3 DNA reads TGTGCCAGCAGCCCCCCAGGGACTGAAGAGACCCAGTACTTC.

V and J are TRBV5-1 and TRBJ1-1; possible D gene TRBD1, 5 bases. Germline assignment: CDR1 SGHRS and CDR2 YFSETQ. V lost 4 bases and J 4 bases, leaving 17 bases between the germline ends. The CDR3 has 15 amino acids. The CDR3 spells CASSTGGGEVTEAFF. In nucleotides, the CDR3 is TGCGCCAGCAGCACCGGGGGGGGTGAGGTCACTGAAGCTTTCTTT.

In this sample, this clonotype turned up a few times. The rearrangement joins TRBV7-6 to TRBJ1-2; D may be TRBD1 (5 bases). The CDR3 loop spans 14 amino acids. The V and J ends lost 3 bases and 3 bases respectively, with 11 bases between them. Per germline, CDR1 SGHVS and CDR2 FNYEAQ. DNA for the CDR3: TGTGCCAGCAGCTTCGACAGATTCGACTATGGCTACACCTTC. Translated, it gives CASSFDRFDYGYTF.

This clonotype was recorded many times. CDR3 amino acids: CASSPGGGRENSYEQYF. Written as DNA, the CDR3 is TGTGCCAGCAGTCCGGGGGGGGGGCGGGAGAACTCCTACGAGCAGTACTTC. The chain recombines TRBV12-3 or TRBV12-4 with TRBJ2-7; the match to TRBD2 covers 8 bases. The CDR3 spans 17 residues. Trimming at V came to 5 bases and at J to 0 bases, leaving 12 bases not matched to a gene.

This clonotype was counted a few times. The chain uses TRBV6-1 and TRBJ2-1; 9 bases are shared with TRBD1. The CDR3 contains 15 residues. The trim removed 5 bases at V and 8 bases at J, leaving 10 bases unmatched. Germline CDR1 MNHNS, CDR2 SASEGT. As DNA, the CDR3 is TGTGCCAGCAGTAAGACCGGGACAGGGTACCATGAGCAGTTCTTC. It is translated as CASSKTGTGYHEQFF.

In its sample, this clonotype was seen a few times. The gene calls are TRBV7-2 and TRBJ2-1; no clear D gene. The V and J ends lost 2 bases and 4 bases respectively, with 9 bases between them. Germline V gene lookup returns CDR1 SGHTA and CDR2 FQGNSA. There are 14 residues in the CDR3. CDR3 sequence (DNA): TGTGCCAGCAGCTTACTCCCTGGATACAATGAGCAGTTCTTC. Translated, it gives CASSLLPGYNEQFF. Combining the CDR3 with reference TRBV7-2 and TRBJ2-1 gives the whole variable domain GAGVSQSPSNKVTEKGKDVELRCDPISGHTALYWYRQSLGQGLEFLIYFQGNSAPDKSGLPSDRFSAERTGGSVSTLTIQRTQQEDSAVYLCASSLLPGYNEQFFGPGTRLTVL.

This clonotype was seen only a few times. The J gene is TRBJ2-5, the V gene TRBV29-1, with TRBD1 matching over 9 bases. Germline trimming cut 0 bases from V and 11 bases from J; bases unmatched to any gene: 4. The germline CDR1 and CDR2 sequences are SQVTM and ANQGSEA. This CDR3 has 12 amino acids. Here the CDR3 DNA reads TGCAGCGTTGAAGAGGGACAGGGCCTTCAGTACTTC. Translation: CSVEEGQGLQYF.

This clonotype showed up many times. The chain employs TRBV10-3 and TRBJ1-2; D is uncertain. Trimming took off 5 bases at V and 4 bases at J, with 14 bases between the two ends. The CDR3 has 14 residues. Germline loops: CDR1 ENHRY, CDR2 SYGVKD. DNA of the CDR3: TGTGCCATCAGTATGGACGGAACTAGCTATGGCTACACCTTC. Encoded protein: CAISMDGTSYGYTF.

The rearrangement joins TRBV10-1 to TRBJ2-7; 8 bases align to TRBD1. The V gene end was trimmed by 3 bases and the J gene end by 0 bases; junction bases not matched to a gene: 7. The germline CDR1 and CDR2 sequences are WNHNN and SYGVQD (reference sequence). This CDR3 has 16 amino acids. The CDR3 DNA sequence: TGCGCCAGCAGTGATTTCAGGACAGGGAACTCCTACGAGCAGTACTTC. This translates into CASSDFRTGNSYEQYF.

The chain's CDR3 is CASSQQTGGSYEQYF. CDR3 DNA: TGCGCCAGCAGCCAACAGACAGGGGGCTCCTACGAGCAGTACTTC. The chain uses TRBV4-1 and TRBJ2-7; 9 bases agree with TRBD1. The V gene's germline CDR1 is MGHRA and CDR2 YSYEKL. The trim removed 2 bases at V and 0 bases at J, leaving 2 bases unmatched. The CDR3 is 15 residues long.

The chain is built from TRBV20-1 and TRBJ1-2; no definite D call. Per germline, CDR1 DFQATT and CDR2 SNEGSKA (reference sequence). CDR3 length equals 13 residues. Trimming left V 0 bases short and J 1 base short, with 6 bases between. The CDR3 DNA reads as TGCAGTGCTAGAGATCACCGTAACTATGGCTACACCTTC. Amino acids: CSARDHRNYGYTF.

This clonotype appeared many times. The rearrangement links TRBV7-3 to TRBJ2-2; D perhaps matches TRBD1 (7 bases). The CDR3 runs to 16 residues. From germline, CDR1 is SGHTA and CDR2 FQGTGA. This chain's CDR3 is CVPTRGVGLNTGELFF. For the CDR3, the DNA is TGTGTGCCGACCAGGGGGGTTGGGCTGAACACCGGGGAGCTGTTTTTT.

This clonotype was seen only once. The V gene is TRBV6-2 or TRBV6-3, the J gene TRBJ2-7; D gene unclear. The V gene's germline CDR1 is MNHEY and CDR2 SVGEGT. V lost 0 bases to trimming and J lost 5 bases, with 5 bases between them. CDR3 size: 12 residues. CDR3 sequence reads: CASSYSSDEQYF. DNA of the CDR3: TGTGCCAGCAGTTACTCGTCCGACGAGCAGTACTTC.

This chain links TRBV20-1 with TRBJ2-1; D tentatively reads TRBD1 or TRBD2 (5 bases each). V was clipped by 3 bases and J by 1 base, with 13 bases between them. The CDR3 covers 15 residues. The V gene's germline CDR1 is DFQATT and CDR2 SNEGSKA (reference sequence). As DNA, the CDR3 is TGCAGTGCTAGTGGGGCGGAGGTTTCCTACAATGAGCAGTTCTTC. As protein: CSASGAEVSYNEQFF.

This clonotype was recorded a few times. CDR3 in DNA: TGCAGTGCTAGACTAGCGGGAGTCGATACGCAGTATTTT. It specifies CSARLAGVDTQYF. This rearrangement joins TRBV20-1 to TRBJ2-3, with TRBD2 matching over 10 bases. The V gene's germline CDR1 is DFQATT and CDR2 SNEGSKA (reference sequence). The CDR3 runs to 13 residues. Trimming removed 2 bases from V and 6 bases from J; junction bases left unmatched: 2.

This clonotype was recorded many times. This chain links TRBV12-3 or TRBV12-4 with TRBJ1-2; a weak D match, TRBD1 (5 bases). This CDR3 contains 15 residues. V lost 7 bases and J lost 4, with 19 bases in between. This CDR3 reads CASTTGGGLPYGYTF. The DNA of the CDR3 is TGTGCCAGCACCACTGGGGGAGGGCTACCCTATGGCTACACCTTC.

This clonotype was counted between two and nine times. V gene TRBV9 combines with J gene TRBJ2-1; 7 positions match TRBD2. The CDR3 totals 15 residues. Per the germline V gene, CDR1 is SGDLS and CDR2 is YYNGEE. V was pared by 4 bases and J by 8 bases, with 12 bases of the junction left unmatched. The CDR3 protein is CASSPSGGDYDEQFF. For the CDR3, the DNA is TGTGCCAGCAGCCCCTCGGGGGGAGATTACGATGAGCAGTTCTTC. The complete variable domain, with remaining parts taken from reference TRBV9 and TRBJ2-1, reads DSGVTQTPKHLITATGQRVTLRCSPRSGDLSVYWYQQSLDQGLQFLIQYYNGEERAKGNILERFSAQQFPDLHSELNLSSLELGDSALYFCASSPSGGDYDEQFFGPGTRLTVL.

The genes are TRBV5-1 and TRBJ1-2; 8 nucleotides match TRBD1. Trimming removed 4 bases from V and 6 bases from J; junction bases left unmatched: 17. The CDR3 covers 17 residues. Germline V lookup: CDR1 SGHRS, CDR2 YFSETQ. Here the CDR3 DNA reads TGCGCCAGCAGCCGAGCGGCAGGGGGCCCCGCCGGAGATGGCTACACCTTC. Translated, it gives CASSRAAGGPAGDGYTF. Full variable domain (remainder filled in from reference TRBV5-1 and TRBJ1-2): KAGVTQTPRYLIKTRGQQVTLSCSPISGHRSVSWYQQTPGQGLQFLFEYFSETQRNKGNFPGRFSGRQFSNSRSEMNVSTLELGDSALYLCASSRAAGGPAGDGYTFGSGTRLTVV.

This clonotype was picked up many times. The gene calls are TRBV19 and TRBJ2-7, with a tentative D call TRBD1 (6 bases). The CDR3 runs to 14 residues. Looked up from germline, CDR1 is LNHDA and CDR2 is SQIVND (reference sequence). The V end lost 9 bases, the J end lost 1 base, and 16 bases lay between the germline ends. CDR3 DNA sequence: TGTGCCAGCAGCCTACAGGGATCGTCCTACGAGCAGTACTTC. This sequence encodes CASSLQGSSYEQYF.

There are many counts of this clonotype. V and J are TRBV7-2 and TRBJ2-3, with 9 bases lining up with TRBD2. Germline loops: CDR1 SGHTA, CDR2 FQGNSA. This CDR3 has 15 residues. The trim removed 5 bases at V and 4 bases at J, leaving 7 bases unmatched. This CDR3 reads CASSPLSGSADTQYF. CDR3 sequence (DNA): TGTGCCAGCAGCCCCCTTAGCGGGAGTGCAGATACGCAGTATTTT.